This TCR beta chain was profiled in a study of molecular identifiers for immune sequencing clone quantification. Study-wide findings and caveats: Clones above 20 RNA copies held over 97% of effector molecules, under 1% in naive cells.

Concerning this clonotype: Its antigen is not identified.

Per germline, CDR1 GTSNPN and CDR2 SVGIG (reference sequence). The CDR3 has 15 amino acids. V was cut by 0 bases and J by 0 bases, with 10 bases left in between. TCRdb analysed the PCR reads with MiXCR anew, one entry per CDR3 protein. Seen here are under 600,000 distinct CDR3 sequences, roughly 24% observed once, and the top ten hold roughly 0.77%. Naive CD8 T cells underwent sorting with the CD8+CD4-CCR7+CD45RA+ definition. The source material was naive CD8+ T cells from blood, with Jurkat cell RNA spiked in. Subset reported: FACS-sorted CD8+CD4-CCR7+CD45RA+ naive T cells. The TCR comes from a human donor in good health. Some libraries in this study had Jurkat cell RNA spiked in. The V and J genes are TRBV30 and TRBJ2-3; perhaps TRBD2 as D (5 bases). CDR3 amino acids: CAWSVGSTSTDTQYF. In DNA form, the CDR3 reads TGTGCCTGGAGTGTTGGGAGTACTAGCACAGATACGCAGTATTTT.